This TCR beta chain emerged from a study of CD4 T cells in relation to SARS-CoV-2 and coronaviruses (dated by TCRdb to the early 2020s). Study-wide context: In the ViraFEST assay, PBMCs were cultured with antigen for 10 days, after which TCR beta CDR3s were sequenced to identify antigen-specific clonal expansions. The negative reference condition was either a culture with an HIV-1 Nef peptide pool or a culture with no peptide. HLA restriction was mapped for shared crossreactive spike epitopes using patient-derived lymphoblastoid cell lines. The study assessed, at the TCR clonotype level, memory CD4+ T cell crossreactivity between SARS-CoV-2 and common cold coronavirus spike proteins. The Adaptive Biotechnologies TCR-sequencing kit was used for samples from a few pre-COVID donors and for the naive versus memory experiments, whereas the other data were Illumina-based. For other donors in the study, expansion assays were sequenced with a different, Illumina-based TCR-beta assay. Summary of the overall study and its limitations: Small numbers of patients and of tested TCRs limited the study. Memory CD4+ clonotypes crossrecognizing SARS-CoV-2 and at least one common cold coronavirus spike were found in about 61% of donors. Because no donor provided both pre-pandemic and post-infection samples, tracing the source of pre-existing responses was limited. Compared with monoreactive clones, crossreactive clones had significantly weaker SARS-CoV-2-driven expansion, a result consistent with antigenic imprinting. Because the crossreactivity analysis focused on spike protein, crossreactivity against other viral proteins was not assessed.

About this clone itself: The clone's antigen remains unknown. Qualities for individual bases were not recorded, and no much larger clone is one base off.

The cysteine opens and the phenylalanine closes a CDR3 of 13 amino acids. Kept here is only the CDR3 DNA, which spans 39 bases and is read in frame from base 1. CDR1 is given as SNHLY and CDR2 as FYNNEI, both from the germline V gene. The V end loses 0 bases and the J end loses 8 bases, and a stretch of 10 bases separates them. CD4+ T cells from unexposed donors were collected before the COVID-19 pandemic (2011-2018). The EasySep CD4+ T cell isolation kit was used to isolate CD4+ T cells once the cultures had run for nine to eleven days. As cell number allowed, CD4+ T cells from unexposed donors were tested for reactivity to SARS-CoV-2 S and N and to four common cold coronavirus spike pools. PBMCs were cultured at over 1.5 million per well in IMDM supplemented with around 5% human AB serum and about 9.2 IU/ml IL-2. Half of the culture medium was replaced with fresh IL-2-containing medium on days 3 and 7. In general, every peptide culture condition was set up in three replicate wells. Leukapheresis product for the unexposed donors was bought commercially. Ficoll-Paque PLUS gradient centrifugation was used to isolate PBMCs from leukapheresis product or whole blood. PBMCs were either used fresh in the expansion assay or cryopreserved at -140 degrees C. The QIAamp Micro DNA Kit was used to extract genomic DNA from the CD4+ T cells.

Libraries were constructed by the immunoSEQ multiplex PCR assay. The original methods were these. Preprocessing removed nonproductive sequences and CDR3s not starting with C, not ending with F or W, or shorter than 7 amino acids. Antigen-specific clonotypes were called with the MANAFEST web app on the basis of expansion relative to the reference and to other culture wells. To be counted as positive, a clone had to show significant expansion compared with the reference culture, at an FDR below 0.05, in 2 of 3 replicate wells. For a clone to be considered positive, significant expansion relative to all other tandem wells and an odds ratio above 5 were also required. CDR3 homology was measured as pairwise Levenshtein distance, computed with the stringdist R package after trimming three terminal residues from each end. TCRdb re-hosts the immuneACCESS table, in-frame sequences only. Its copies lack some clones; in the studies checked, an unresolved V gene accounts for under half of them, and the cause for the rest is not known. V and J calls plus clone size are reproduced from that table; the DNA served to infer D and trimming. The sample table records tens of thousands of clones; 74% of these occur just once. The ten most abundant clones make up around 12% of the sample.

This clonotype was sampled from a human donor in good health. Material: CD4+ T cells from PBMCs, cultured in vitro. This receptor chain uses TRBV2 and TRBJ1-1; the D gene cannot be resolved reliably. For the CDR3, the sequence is CASSEAMFSEAFF. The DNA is TGTGCCAGCAGTGAAGCGATGTTCAGCGAAGCTTTCTTT.